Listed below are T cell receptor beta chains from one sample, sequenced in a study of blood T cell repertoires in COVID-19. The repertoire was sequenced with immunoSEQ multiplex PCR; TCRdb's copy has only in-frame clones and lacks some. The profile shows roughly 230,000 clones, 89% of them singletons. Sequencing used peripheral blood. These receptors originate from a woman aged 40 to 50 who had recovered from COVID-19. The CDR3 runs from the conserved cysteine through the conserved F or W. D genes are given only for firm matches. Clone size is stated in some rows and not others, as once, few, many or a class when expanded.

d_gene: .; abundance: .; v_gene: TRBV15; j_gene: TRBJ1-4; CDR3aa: CATSISGSREKLFF; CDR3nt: TGTGCCACCAGCATATCAGGATCCCGTGAAAAACTGTTTTTT
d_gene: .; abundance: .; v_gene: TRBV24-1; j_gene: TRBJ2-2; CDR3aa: CATSDRATGELFF; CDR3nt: TGTGCCACCAGTGACAGGGCCACCGGGGAGCTGTTTTTT
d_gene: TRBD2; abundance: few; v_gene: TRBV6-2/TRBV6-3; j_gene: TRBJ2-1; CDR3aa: CASSYTLAGGYYNEQFF; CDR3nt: TGTGCCAGCAGTTACACACTAGCGGGAGGGTACTACAATGAGCAGTTCTTC
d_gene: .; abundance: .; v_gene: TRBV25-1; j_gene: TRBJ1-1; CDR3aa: CASSGGWSLNTEAFF; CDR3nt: TGTGCCAGCAGTGGAGGTTGGTCACTGAACACTGAAGCTTTCTTT
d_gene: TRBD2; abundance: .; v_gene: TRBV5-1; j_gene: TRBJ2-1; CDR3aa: CASTEAGLPYNEQFF; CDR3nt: TGCGCCAGCACGGAAGCGGGACTTCCTTACAATGAGCAGTTCTTC
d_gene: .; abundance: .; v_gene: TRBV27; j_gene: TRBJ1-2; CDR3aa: CASSPDRRGGGYTF; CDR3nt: TGTGCCAGCAGTCCGGACCGTCGGGGGGGTGGCTACACCTTC
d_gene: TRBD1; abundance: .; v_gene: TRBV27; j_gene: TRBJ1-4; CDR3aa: CASRSGTGVEKLFF; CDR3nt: TGTGCCAGCAGGTCCGGGACAGGAGTAGAAAAACTGTTTTTT
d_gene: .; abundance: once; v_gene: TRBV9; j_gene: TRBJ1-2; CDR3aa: CASSGIRVNYGYTF; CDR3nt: TGTGCCAGCAGCGGGATCAGGGTGAACTATGGCTACACCTTC
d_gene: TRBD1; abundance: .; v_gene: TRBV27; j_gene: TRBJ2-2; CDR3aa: CASSLGQGRSGELFF; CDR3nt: TGTGCCAGCAGTTTAGGACAGGGTCGGTCCGGGGAGCTGTTTTTT
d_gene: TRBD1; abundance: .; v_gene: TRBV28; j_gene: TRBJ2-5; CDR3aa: CASTHRGQQETQYF; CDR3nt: TGTGCCAGCACCCATAGGGGACAGCAAGAGACCCAGTACTTC
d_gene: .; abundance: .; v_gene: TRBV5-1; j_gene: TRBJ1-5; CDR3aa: CASTEGLNQPQHF; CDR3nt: TGCGCCAGCACAGAGGGACTCAATCAGCCCCAGCATTTT
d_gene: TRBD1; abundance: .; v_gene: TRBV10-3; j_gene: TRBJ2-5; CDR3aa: CAIRGQGLENSSQYF; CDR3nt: TGTGCCATCAGGGGACAGGGGCTAGAAAATTCTTCCCAGTACTTC
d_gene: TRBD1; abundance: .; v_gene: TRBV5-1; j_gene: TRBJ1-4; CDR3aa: CASRPGQGNEKLFF; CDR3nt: TGCGCCAGCAGACCGGGACAGGGAAATGAAAAACTGTTTTTT
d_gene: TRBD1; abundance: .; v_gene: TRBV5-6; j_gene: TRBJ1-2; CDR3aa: CASSRDRAGGYTF; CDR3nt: TGTGCCAGCAGCCGAGACAGGGCTGGGGGCTACACCTTC
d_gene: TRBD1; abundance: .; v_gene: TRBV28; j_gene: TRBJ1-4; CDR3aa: CASSFRRGREKLFF; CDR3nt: TGTGCCAGCAGTTTTAGGAGGGGGCGAGAAAAACTGTTTTTT
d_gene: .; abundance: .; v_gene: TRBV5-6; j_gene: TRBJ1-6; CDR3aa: CASSPGVGDYNSPLHF; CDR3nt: TGTGCCAGCAGCCCGGGGGTCGGGGACTACAATTCACCCCTCCACTTT
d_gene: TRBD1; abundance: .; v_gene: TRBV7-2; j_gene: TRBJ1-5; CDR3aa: CASRMTGGSNQPQHF; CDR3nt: TGTGCCAGTCGCATGACAGGGGGTAGCAATCAGCCCCAGCATTTT
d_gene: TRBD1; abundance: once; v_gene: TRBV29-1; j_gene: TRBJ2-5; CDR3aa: CSVDGGPGQGGETQYF; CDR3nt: TGCAGCGTTGATGGTGGCCCCGGACAGGGAGGAGAGACCCAGTACTTC
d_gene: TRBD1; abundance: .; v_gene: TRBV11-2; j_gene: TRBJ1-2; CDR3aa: CASSRGDSYGYTF; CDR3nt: TGTGCCAGCAGCCGAGGGGACAGCTATGGCTACACCTTC
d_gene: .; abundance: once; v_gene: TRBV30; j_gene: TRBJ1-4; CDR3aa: CAWSVKGVREKLFF; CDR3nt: TGTGCCTGGAGTGTAAAGGGGGTGAGGGAAAAACTGTTTTTT
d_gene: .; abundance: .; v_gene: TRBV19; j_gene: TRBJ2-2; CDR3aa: CATQGLANTGELFF; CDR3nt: TGTGCCACCCAGGGATTGGCGAACACCGGGGAGCTGTTTTTT
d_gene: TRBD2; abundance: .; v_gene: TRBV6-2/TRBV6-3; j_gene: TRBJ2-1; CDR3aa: CASSYTFGRTSDEQFF; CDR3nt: TGTGCCAGCAGTTACACATTCGGGAGGACTTCGGATGAGCAGTTCTTC
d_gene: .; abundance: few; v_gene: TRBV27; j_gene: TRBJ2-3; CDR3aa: CASSWGYRDRSDTQYF; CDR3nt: TGTGCCAGCAGTTGGGGATACCGGGATCGGTCAGATACGCAGTATTTT
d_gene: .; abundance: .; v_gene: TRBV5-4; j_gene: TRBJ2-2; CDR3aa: CASSLFPVANTGELFF; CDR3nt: TGTGCCAGCAGCTTGTTCCCAGTCGCGAACACCGGGGAGCTGTTTTTT
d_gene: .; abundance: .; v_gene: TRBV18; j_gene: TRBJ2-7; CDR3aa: CASSLDGSHYEQYF; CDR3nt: TGTGCCAGCTCACTCGACGGGTCCCACTACGAGCAGTACTTC
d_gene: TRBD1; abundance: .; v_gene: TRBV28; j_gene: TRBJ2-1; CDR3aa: CASGGEGQYYNEQFF; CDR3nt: TGTGCCAGCGGAGGCGAGGGACAGTATTACAATGAGCAGTTCTTC
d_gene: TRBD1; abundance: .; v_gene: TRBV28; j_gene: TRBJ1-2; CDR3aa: CASSLGQDFYGYTF; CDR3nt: TGTGCCAGCAGTTTGGGACAGGATTTCTATGGCTACACCTTC
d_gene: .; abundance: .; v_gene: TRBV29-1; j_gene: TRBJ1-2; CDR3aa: CSVEKGKDYGYTF; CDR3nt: TGCAGCGTTGAAAAGGGGAAGGACTATGGCTACACCTTC
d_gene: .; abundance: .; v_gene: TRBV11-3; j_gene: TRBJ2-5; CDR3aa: CASSRPGLIYQETQYF; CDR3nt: TGTGCCAGCAGCCGCCCCGGACTTATATACCAAGAGACCCAGTACTTC
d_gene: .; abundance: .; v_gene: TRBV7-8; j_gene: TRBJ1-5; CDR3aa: CASSLGGPNQPQHF; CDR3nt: TGTGCCAGCAGCCTCGGGGGGCCTAATCAGCCCCAGCATTTT
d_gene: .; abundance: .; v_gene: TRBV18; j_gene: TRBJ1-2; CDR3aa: CASSPRHGAGGYTF; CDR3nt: TGTGCCAGCTCACCACGGCACGGCGCGGGTGGCTACACCTTC
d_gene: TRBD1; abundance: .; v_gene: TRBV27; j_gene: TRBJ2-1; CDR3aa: CASSHTGTGGPYNEQFF; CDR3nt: TGTGCCAGCAGTCACACCGGGACAGGGGGTCCCTACAATGAGCAGTTCTTC
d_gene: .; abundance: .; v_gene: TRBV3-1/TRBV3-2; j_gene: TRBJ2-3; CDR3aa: CASNGDTNTQYF; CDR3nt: TGTGCCAGCAACGGGGACACTAATACGCAGTATTTT
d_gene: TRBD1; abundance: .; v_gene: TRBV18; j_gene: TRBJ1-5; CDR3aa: CASSLTGGKVQPQHF; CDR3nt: TGTGCCAGCTCACTGACAGGGGGAAAGGTTCAGCCCCAGCATTTT
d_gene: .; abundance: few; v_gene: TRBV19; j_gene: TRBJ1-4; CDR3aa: CASSFGQVQTNEKLFF; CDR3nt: TGTGCCAGTAGTTTTGGACAAGTTCAAACTAATGAAAAACTGTTTTTT
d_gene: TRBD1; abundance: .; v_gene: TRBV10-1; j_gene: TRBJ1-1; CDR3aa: CASSAKPPGTGVEAFF; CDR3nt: TGCGCCAGCAGTGCGAAACCTCCCGGGACAGGGGTTGAAGCTTTCTTT
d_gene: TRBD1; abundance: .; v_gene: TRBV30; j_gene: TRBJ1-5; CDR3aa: CAWSVETGMSQPQHF; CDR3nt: TGTGCCTGGAGTGTTGAGACAGGGATGAGTCAGCCCCAGCATTTT
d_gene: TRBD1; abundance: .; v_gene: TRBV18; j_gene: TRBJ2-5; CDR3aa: CASSAGTGGYETQYF; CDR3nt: TGTGCCAGCTCAGCCGGGACAGGGGGCTACGAGACCCAGTACTTC
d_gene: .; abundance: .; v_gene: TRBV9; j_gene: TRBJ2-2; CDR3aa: CASSVGNRVSGELFF; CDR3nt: TGTGCCAGCAGCGTCGGAAACAGGGTTTCCGGGGAGCTGTTTTTT